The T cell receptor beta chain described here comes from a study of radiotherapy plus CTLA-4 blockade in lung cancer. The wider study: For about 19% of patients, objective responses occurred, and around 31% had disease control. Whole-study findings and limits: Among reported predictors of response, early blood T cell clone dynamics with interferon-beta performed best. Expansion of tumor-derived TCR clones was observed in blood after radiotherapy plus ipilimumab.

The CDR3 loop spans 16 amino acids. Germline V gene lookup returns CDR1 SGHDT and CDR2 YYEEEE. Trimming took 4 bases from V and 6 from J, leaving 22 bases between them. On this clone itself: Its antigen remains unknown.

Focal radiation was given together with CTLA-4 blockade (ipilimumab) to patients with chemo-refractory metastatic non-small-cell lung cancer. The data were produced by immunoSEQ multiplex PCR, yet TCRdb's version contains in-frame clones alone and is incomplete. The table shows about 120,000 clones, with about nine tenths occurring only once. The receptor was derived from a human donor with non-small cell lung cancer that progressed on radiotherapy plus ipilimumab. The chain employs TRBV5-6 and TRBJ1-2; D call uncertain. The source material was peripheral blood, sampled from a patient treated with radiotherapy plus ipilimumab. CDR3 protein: CASSRSHNYVRDGYTF. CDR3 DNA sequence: TGTGCCAGCAGCCGTTCACACAATTACGTGCGGGATGGCTACACCTTC.